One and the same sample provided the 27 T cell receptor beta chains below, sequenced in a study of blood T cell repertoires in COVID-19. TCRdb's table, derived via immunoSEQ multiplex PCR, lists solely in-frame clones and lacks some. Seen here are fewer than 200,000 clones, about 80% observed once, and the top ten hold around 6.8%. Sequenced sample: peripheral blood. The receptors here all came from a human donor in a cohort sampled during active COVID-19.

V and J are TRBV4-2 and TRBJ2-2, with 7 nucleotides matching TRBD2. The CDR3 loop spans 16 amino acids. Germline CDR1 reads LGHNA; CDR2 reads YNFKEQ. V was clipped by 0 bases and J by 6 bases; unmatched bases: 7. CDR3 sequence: CASSQDGSGEAGELFF. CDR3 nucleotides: TGTGCCAGCAGCCAAGATGGGAGCGGGGAGGCCGGGGAGCTGTTTTTT.

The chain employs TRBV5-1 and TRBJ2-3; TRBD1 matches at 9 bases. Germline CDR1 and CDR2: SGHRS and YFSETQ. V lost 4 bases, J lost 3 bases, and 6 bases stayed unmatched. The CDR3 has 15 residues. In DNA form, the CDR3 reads TGCGCCAGCAGCCCTGACAGGGGGACGACAGATACGCAGTATTTT. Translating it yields CASSPDRGTTDTQYF.

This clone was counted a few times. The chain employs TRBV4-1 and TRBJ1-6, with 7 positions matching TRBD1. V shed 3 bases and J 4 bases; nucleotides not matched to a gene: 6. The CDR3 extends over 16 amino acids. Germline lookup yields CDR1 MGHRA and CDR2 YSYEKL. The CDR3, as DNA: TGCGCCAGCAGCCACCCCAGGGACAGTTATAATTCACCCCTCCACTTT. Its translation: CASSHPRDSYNSPLHF.

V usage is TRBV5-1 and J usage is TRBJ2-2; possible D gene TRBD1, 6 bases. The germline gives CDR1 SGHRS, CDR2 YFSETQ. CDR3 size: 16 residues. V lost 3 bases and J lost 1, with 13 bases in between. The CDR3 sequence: CASSWTGTLNTGELFF. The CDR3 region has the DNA TGCGCCAGCAGCTGGACCGGGACACTGAACACCGGGGAGCTGTTTTTT.

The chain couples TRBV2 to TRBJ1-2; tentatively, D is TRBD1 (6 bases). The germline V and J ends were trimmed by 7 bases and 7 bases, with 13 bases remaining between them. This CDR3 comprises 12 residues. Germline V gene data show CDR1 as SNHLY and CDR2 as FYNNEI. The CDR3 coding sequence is TGTGCCAGCACTCAAGGGGGGGGTGGCTACACCTTC. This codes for CASTQGGGGYTF.

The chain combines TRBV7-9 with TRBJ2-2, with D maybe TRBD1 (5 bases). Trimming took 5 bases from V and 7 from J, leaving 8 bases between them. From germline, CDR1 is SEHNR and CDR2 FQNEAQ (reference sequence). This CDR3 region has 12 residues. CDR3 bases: TGTGCCAGCAGCCCGGACAACGGGGAGCTGTTTTTT. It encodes CASSPDNGELFF.

The CDR3 DNA reads as TGTGCCAGCAGCGAGACTAGCGGGGGGGCCCGTTACAATGAGCAGTTCTTC. This gives the protein CASSETSGGARYNEQFF. V usage is TRBV3-1 (or the pseudogene TRBV3-2) and J usage is TRBJ2-1, with 14 bases aligning to TRBD2. The CDR3 is 17 amino acids. Germline CDR1 and CDR2: LGHDT and YNNKEL (reference sequence). The V and J ends lost 5 bases and 4 bases, in that order; junction bases with no gene match: 7.

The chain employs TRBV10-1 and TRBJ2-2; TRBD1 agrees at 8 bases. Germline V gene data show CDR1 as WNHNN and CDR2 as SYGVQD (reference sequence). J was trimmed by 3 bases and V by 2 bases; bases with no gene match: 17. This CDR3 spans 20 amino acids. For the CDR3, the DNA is TGCGCCAGCAGTGAGACCCGGACAGGGTACCCGGCAAGATACACCGGGGAGCTGTTTTTT. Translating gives CASSETRTGYPARYTGELFF.

CDR3 sequence: CASSQEHRGVYEQYF. The DNA of the CDR3 is TGCGCCAGCAGCCAAGAACACAGGGGCGTATACGAGCAGTACTTC. The gene calls are TRBV4-1 and TRBJ2-7; 7 positions agree with TRBD1. V gave up 0 bases and J gave up 4 bases; unmatched junction bases: 6. CDR1 is MGHRA and CDR2 is YSYEKL in the germline V gene. The CDR3 is 15 amino acids.

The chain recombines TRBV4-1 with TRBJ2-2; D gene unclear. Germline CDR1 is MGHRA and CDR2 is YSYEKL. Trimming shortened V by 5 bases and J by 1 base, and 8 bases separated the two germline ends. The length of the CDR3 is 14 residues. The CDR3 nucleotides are TGCGCCAGCAGCGACACCATGAACACCGGGGAGCTGTTTTTT. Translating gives CASSDTMNTGELFF.

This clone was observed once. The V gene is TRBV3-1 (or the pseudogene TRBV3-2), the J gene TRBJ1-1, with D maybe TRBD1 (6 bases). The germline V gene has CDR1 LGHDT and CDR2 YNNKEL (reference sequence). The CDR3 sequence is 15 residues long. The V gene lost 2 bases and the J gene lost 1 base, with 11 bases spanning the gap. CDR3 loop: CASSQNWGQNTEAFF. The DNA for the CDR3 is TGTGCCAGCAGCCAAAACTGGGGACAGAACACTGAAGCTTTCTTT.

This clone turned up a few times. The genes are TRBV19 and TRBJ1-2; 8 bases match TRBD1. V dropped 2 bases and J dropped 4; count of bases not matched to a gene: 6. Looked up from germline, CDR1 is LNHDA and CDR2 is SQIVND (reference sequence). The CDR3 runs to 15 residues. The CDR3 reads CASSITGDRGYGYTF. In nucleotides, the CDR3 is TGTGCCAGTAGTATAACCGGTGACAGGGGCTATGGCTACACCTTC.

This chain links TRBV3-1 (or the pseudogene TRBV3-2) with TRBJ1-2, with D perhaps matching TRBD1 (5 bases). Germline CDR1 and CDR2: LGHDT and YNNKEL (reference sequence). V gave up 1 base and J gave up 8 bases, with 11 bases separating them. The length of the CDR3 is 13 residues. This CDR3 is CASSQVDKSGYTF. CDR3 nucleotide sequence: TGTGCCAGCAGCCAAGTGGACAAGTCCGGCTACACCTTC.

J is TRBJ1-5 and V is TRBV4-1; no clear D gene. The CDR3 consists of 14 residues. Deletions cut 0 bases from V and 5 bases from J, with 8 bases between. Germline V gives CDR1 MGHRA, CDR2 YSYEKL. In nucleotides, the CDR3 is TGCGCCAGCAGCCAAGACGGCGGGTATCAGCCCCAGCATTTT. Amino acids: CASSQDGGYQPQHF.

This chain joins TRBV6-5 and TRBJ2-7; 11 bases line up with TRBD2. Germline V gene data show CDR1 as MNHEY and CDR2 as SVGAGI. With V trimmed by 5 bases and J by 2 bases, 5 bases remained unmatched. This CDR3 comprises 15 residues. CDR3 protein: CASSTSSGGTYEQYF. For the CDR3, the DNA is TGTGCCAGCAGTACCTCTAGCGGGGGGACCTACGAGCAGTACTTC.

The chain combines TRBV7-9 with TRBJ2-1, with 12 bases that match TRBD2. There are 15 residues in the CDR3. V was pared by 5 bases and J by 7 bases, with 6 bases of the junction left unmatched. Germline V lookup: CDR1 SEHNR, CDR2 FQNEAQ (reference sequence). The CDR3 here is CASSRLAGGPNEQFF. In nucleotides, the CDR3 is TGTGCCAGCAGCCGTCTAGCGGGGGGGCCGAATGAGCAGTTCTTC.

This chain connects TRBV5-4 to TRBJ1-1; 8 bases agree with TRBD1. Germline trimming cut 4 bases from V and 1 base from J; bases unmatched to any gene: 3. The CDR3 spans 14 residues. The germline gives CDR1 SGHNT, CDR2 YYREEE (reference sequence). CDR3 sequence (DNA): TGTGCCAGCAGCGGAGACAGGGGGAACACTGAAGCTTTCTTT. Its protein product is CASSGDRGNTEAFF.

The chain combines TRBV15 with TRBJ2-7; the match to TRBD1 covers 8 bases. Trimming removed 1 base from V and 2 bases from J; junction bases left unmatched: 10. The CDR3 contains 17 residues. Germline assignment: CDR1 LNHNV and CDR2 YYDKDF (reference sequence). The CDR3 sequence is CATSRVPDRAAAYEQYF. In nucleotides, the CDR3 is TGTGCCACCAGCAGAGTGCCGGACAGGGCCGCTGCCTACGAGCAGTACTTC.

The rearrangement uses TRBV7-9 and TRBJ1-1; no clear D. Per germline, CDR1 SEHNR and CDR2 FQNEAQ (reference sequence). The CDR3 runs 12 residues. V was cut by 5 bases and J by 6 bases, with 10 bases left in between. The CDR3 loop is CASSQRTAEAFF. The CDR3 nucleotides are TGTGCCAGCAGCCAGCGGACGGCTGAAGCTTTCTTT. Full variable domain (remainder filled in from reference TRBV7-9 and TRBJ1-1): DTGVSQNPRHKITKRGQNVTFRCDPISEHNRLYWYRQTLGQGPEFLTYFQNEAQLEKSRLLSDRFSAERPKGSFSTLEIQRTEQGDSAMYLCASSQRTAEAFFGQGTRLTVV.

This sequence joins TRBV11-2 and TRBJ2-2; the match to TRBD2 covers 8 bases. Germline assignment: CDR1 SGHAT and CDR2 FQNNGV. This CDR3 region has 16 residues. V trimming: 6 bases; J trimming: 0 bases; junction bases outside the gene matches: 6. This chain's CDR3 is CASRSLLAANTGELFF. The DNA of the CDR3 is TGTGCCAGCAGATCACTACTAGCGGCGAACACCGGGGAGCTGTTTTTT.

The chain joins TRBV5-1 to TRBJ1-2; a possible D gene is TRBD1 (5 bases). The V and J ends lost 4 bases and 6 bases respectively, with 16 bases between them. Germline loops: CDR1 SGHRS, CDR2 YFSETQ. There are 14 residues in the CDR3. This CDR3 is CASSARRGGDGYTF. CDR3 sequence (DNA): TGCGCCAGCAGCGCACGAAGGGGTGGTGATGGCTACACCTTC.

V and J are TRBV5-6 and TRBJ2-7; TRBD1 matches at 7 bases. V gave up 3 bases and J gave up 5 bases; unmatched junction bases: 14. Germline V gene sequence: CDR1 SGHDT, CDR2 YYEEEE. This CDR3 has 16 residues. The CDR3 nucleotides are TGTGCCAGCAGCTGGGGCCCGACAGGGAGAGTCAACGAGCAGTACTTC. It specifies CASSWGPTGRVNEQYF.

CDR3 DNA sequence: TGTGCCAGTAGTATGAGGAGGGAAGAGACCCAGTACTTC. Translated, it gives CASSMRREETQYF. The chain recombines TRBV19 with TRBJ2-5, with D perhaps TRBD2 (6 bases). Germline assignment: CDR1 LNHDA and CDR2 SQIVND (reference sequence). The CDR3 loop spans 13 amino acids. Trimming removed 3 bases at V and 3 bases at J, with 8 bases between.

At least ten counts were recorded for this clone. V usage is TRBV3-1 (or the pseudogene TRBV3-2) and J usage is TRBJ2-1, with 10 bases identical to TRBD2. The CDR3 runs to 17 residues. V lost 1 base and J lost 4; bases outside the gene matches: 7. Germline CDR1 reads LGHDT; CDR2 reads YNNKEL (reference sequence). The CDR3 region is CASSQADSGGLYNEQFF. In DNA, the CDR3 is TGTGCCAGCAGCCAAGCGGATAGCGGGGGGCTTTACAATGAGCAGTTCTTC.

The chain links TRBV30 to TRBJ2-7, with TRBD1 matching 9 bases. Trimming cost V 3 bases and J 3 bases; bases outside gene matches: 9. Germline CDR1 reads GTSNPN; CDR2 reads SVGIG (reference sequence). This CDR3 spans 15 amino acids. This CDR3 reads CAWSSPGQGGYEQYF. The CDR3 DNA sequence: TGTGCCTGGAGCTCACCGGGACAGGGAGGCTACGAGCAGTACTTC.

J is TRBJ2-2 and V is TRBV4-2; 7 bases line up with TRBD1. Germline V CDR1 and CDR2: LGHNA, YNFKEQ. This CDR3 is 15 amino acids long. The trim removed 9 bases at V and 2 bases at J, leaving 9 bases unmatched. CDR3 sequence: CASTVDRANTGELFF. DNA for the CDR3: TGTGCCAGTACCGTAGACAGGGCTAACACCGGGGAGCTGTTTTTT.

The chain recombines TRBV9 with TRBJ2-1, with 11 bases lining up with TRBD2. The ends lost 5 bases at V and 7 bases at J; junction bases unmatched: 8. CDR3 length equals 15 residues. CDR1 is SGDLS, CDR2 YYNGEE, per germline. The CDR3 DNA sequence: TGTGCCAGCAGTGCCGGGACTAGCGGAATGAATGAGCAGTTCTTC. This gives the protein CASSAGTSGMNEQFF.